This T cell receptor (beta chain) comes out of a study of blood T cells in healthy people across ages. Whole-study results and caveats: Per million T cells, the diversity of TCR beta decreased roughly linearly as age advanced.

The CDR3 extends over 14 amino acids. Germline CDR1 reads LGHDT; CDR2 reads YNNKEL (reference sequence). Trimming removed 4 bases from V and 2 bases from J, with 10 bases in between. A second 7 to 11 cycle PCR used barcoded and J-beta primers. One entry per CDR3 protein, called by TCRdb with MiXCR from the 5' RACE reads. The sample has 800,000 to 950,000 distinct CDR3 sequences, under 50% seen once; the top ten hold under 15%. This clonotype came up a few times. Antigen unknown. The rearrangement links TRBV3-1 to TRBJ2-3, with D perhaps being TRBD1 or TRBD2 (5 bases each). Sequencing was done on a sample of blood. This receptor was taken from a man between 25 and 39 years old in good health. CDR3 region: CASSRRGVTDTQYF. The CDR3 DNA reads as TGTGCCAGCAGCCGAAGAGGGGTCACAGATACGCAGTATTTT.